This T cell receptor beta chain is drawn from a study of Ad26.COV2.S vaccination and SARS-CoV-2 variants. Study in general: Ad26.COV2.S shots went into the muscle once or twice, 56 days apart.

This CDR3 is built from 12 residues. Germline V gene lookup returns CDR1 LGHDT and CDR2 YNNKEL (reference sequence). V lost 1 base to trimming and J lost 7 bases, with 5 bases between them. As to this clone: The antigen is not known.

Findings and limits, study-wide: Participants given vaccine showed non-spike TCR breadth similar to that of placebo recipients. Once vaccination had occurred, spike-specific CD8+ and CD4+ T cell responses reportedly showed substantial breadth.

Specified treatment: 19 received Ad26.COV2.S at low or high dose, single or two shots; about 5 received placebo; per-sample allocation not given. Sampling was performed 63 days after the first vaccine or placebo injection. Wuhan-strain SARS-CoV-2 spike was expressed by the Ad26 vector that made up the vaccine. Profiling relied on immunoSEQ multiplex PCR, and the TCRdb table lists in-frame clones only, not all of them. The table includes over 450,000 clones, 80% to 90% detected once. The sequencing here drew on peripheral blood, taken in a trial of Ad26.COV2.S vaccine versus placebo. The chain carries TRBV3-1 (or the pseudogene TRBV3-2) and TRBJ2-1; D may be TRBD1 (5 bases). The clonotype was recovered from a person between 18 and 65 years old who received the Ad26.COV2.S COVID-19 vaccine or a placebo. The CDR3 region has the DNA TGTGCCAGCAGCCAAGCAGGGAATGAGCAGTTCTTC. It codes for CASSQAGNEQFF.